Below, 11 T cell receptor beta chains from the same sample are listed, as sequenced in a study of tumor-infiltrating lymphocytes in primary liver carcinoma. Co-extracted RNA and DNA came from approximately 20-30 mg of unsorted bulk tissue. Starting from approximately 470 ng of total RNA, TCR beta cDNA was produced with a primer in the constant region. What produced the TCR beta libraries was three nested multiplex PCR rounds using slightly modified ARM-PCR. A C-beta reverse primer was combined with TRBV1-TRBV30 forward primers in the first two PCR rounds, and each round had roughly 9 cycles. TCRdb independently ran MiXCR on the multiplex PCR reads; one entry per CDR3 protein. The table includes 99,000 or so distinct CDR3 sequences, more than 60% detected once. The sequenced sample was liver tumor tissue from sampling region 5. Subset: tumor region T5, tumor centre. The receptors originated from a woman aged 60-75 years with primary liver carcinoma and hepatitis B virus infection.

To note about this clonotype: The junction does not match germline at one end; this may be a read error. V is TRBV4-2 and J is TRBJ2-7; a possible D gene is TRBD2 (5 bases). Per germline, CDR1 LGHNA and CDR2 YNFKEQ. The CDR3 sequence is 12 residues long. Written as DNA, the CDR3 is TGTGCCAGCAGCCAAGGGATGGGAGAGCAGCACTTC. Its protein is CASSQGMGEQHF.

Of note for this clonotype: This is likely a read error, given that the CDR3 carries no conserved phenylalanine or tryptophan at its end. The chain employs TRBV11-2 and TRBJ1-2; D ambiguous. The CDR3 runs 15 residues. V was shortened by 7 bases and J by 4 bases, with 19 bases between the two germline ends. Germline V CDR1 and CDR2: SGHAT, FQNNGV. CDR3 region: CASNSTTGQLYGYTC. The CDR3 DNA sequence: TGTGCCAGCAACTCGACTACTGGCCAGCTCTATGGCTACACCTGT.

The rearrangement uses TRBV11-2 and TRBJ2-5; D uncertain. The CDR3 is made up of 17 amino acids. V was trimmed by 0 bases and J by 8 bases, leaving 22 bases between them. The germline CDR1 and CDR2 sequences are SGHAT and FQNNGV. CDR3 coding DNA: TGTGCCAGCAGCTTAGATCAGTGGTGTTCGGTGGCAGAAACCCAGTACTTC. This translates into CASSLDQWCSVAETQYF. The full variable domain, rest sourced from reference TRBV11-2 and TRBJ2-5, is EAGVAQSPRYKIIEKRQSVAFWCNPISGHATLYWYQQILGQGPKLLIQFQNNGVVDDSQLPKDRFSAERLKGVDSTLKIQPAKLEDSAVYLCASSLDQWCSVAETQYFGPGTRLLVL.

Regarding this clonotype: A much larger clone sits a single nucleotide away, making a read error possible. The CDR3 sequence is CASSLRLAGSEQFF. CDR3 nucleotides: TGTGCCAGCAGCCTTAGACTAGCGGGAAGTGAGCAGTTCTTC. The chain combines TRBV5-6 with TRBJ2-1; TRBD2 agrees at 11 bases. Germline values: CDR1 SGHDT, CDR2 YYEEEE. The trim removed 4 bases at V and 9 bases at J, leaving 6 bases unmatched. There are 14 residues in the CDR3.

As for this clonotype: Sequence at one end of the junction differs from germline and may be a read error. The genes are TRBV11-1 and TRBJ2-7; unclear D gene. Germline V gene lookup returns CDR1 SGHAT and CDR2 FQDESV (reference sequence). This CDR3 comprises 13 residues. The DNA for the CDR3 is TGTGCCAGCAGCTTACTGGAAAACTACAAGCAGTACTTC. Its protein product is CASSLLENYKQYF.

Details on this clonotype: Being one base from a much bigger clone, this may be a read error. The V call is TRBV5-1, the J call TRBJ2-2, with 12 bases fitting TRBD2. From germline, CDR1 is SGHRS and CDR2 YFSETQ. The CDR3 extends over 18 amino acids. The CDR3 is CTSSLAALLAGGPGELFF. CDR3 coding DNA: TGCACCAGCAGCTTGGCCGCCCTTCTAGCGGGAGGGCCCGGGGAGCTGTTTTTT. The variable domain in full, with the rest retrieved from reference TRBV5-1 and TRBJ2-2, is KAGVTQTPRYLIKTRGQQVTLSCSPISGHRSVSWYQQTPGQGLQFLFEYFSETQRNKGNFPGRFSGRQFSNSRSEMNVSTLELGDSALYLCTSSLAALLAGGPGELFFGEGSRLTVL.

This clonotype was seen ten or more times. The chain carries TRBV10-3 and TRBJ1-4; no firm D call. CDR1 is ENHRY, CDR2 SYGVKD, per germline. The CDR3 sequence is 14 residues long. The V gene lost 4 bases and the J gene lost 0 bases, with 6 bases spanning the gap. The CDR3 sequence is CAISAGATNEKLFF. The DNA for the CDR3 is TGTGCCATCAGTGCGGGTGCAACTAATGAAAAACTGTTTTTT.

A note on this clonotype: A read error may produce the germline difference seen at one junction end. As DNA, the CDR3 is TGCAGCGTAGTTGGGACCCCTACGAGAGACACTGAAGTTTTCTTT. Translated: CSVVGTPTRDTEVFF. The chain combines TRBV29-1 with TRBJ1-1; possibly TRBD1 for D (5 bases). CDR3 length: 15 amino acids. Germline V lookup: CDR1 SQVTM, CDR2 ANQGSEA.

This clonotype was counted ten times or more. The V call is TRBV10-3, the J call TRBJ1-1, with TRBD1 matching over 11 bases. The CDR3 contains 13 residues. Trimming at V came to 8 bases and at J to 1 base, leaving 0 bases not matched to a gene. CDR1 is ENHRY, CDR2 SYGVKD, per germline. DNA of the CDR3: TGTGCCATCGGACAGGGGGCGAACACTGAAGCTTTCTTT. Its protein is CAIGQGANTEAFF.

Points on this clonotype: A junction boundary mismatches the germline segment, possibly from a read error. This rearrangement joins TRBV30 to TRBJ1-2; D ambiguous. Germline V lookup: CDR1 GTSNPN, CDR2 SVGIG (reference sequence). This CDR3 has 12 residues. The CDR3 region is CACSVQWGGYTF. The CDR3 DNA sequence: TGTGCCTGTAGTGTACAATGGGGTGGCTACACCTTC.

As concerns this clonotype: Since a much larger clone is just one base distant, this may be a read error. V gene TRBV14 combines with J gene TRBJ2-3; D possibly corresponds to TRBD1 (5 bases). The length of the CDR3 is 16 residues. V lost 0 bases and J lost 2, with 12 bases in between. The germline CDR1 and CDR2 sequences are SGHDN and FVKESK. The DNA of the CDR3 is TGTGCCAGCAGCCAAGAGACCAGGGCACCCACAGATACGCAGTATTTT. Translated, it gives CASSQETRAPTDTQYF.